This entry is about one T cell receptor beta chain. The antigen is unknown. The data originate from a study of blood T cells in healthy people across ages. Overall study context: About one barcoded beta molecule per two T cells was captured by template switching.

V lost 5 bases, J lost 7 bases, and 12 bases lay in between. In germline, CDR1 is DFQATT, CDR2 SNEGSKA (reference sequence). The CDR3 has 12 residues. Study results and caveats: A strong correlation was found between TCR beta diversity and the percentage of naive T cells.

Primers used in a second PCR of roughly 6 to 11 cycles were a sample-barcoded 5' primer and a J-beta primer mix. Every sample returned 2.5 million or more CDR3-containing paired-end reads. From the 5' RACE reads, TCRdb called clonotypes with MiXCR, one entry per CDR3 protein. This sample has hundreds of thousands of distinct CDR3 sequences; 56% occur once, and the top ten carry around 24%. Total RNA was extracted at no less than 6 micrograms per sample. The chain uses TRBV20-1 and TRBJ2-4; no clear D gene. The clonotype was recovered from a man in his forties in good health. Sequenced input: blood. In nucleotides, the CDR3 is TGCAGTGCTCCCCGCCTTAGGAACATTCAGTACTTC. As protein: CSAPRLRNIQYF.